These 11 T cell receptor beta chains originate from one sample sequenced in a study of identical twins. One entry per CDR3 protein, called by TCRdb with MiXCR from the 5' RACE reads. This repertoire shows about 690,000 distinct CDR3 sequences, roughly 6% found once; its top ten account for roughly 1.6%. Sequencing used naive T cells sorted from blood. These receptors were collected from a man between 18 and 35 years old in good health.

This clonotype was found many times. J is TRBJ2-1 and V is TRBV6-5; D unclear. Germline V gene lookup returns CDR1 MNHEY and CDR2 SVGAGI. The CDR3 is made up of 14 amino acids. V lost 6 bases and J lost 1, with 10 bases in between. CDR3 DNA: TGTGCCAGCAGGTTATATTTGTCCTACAATGAGCAGTTCTTC. Translated, it gives CASRLYLSYNEQFF.

V is TRBV18 and J is TRBJ2-1; 9 nucleotides match TRBD2. This CDR3 comprises 16 residues. Germline CDR1 is KGHSH and CDR2 is LQKENI. The ends lost 4 bases at V and 3 bases at J; junction bases unmatched: 7. The CDR3 is CASSLPSGANYNEQFF. DNA of the CDR3: TGTGCCAGCTCACTCCCTAGCGGGGCTAACTACAATGAGCAGTTCTTC.

This rearrangement joins TRBV30 to TRBJ1-5; no firm D call. The ends were cut back, 0 bases at V and 4 bases at J, with 13 bases in the middle. CDR3 length equals 15 residues. The germline V gene encodes CDR1 GTSNPN and CDR2 SVGIG (reference sequence). The CDR3 loop reads CAWSVGQVRNQPQHF. CDR3 DNA: TGTGCCTGGAGTGTAGGGCAGGTGAGGAATCAGCCCCAGCATTTT.

This clonotype was observed at least ten times. For the CDR3, the DNA is TGCAGTGCTAAGCAGGGCGACGAGCAGTACGTC. This gives the protein CSAKQGDEQYV. This chain connects TRBV20-1 to TRBJ2-7, with a tentative D call TRBD1 (5 bases). CDR3 size: 11 residues. Deletions cut 4 bases from V and 5 bases from J, with 9 bases between. Germline lookup yields CDR1 DFQATT and CDR2 SNEGSKA (reference sequence).

The sample holds a few counts of this clonotype. The rearrangement joins TRBV25-1 to TRBJ2-1; possibly TRBD2 for D (6 bases). CDR3 length equals 15 residues. CDR1 and CDR2 (germline): MGHDK, SYGVNS. With 2 bases removed from V and 4 bases from J, the gap between germline ends came to 12 bases. Written as DNA, the CDR3 is TGTGCCAGCAGTGAACGGGGGAGCGGGTACAATGAGCAGTTCTTC. Residues: CASSERGSGYNEQFF.

This clonotype was observed many times. J is TRBJ2-3 and V is TRBV7-9; the D is unclear. The CDR3 has 12 residues. Trimming shortened V by 8 bases and J by 5 bases, and 11 bases separated the two germline ends. Germline CDR1 is SEHNR and CDR2 is FQNEAQ (reference sequence). CDR3 in DNA: TGTGCCAGCGGTCCCGGCGTAGATACGCAGTATTTT. This sequence encodes CASGPGVDTQYF.

This clonotype was seen at least ten times. V gene TRBV29-1 combines with J gene TRBJ2-7; 9 nucleotides line up with TRBD1. V shed 6 bases and J 2 bases; nucleotides not matched to a gene: 8. Looked up from germline, CDR1 is SQVTM and CDR2 is ANQGSEA. CDR3 length: 14 residues. Here the CDR3 reads CSVDGTGSPYEQYF. The CDR3 coding sequence is TGCAGCGTGGACGGGACAGGGAGCCCCTACGAGCAGTACTTC.

This clonotype was picked up many times. The rearrangement joins TRBV5-1 to TRBJ2-3; D gene unclear. The CDR3 is 16 amino acids. CDR1 and CDR2 from the germline V gene are SGHRS and YFSETQ. V lost 0 bases, J lost 0 bases, and 11 bases lay in between. CDR3 region: CASSLAGHSSTDTQYF. Written as DNA, the CDR3 is TGCGCCAGCAGCTTGGCAGGCCACTCTAGCACAGATACGCAGTATTTT.

This clonotype showed up many times. The chain combines TRBV9 with TRBJ2-7; tentative D call: TRBD1 (6 bases). CDR1 is SGDLS and CDR2 is YYNGEE in the germline V gene. Trimming removed 0 bases at V and 2 bases at J, with 9 bases between. This CDR3 has 14 residues. The CDR3 here is CASSVDDRPYEQYF. Written as DNA, the CDR3 is TGTGCCAGCAGCGTAGATGACAGGCCCTACGAGCAGTACTTC.

The sample holds a few counts of this clonotype. J is TRBJ2-3 and V is TRBV6-1, with TRBD2 matching 9 bases. This CDR3 comprises 15 residues. Trimming removed 6 bases from V and 0 bases from J; junction bases left unmatched: 4. From germline, CDR1 is MNHNS and CDR2 SASEGT. The CDR3 coding sequence is TGTGCCAGCAGAAAAACTAGCGGGAGCACAGATACGCAGTATTTT. Protein product: CASRKTSGSTDTQYF.

This clonotype was recorded a few times. A junction end diverges from the germline sequence, so it may reflect a read error. CDR3 sequence: CASRQAITGELFF. The CDR3 nucleotides are TGTGCCAGCAGGCAAGCTATCACCGGGGAGCTGTTTTTT. The chain combines TRBV3-1 with TRBJ2-2, with D hard to call. The CDR3 runs to 13 residues. Germline loops: CDR1 LGHDT, CDR2 YNNKEL (reference sequence).